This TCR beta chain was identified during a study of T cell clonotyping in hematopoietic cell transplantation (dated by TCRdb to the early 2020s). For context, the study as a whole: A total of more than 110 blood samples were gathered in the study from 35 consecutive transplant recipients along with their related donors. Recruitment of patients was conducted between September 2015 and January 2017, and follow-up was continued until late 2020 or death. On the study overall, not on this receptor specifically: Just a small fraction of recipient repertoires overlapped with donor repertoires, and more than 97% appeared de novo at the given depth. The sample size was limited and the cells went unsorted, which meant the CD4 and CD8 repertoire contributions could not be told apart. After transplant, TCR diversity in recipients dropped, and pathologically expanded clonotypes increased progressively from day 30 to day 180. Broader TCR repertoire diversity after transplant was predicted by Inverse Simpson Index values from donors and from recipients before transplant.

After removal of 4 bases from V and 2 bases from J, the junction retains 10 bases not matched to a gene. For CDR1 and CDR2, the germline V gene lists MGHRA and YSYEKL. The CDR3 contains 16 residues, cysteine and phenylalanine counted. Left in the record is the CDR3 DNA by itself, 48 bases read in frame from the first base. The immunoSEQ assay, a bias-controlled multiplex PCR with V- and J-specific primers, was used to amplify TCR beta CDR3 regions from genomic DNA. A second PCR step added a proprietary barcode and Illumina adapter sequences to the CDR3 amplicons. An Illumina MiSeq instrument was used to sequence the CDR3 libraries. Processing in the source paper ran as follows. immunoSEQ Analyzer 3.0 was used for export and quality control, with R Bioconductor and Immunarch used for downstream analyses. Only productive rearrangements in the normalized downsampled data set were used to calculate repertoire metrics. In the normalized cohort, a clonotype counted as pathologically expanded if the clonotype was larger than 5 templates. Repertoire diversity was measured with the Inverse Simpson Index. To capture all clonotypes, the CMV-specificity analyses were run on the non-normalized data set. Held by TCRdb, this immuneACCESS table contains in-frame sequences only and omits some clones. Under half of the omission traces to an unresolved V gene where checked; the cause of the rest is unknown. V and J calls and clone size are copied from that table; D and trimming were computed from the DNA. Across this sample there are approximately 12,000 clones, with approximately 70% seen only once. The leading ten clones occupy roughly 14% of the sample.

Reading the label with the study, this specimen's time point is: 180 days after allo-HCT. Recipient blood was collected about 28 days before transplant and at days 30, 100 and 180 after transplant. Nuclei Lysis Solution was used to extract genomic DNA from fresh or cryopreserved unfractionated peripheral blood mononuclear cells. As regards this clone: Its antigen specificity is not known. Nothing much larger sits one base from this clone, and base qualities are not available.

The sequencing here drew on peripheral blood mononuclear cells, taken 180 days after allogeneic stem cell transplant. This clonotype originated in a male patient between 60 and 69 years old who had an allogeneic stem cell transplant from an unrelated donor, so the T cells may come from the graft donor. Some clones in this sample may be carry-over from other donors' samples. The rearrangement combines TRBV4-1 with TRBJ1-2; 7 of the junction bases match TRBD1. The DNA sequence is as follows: TGCGCCAGCAGCCTCTCAGGGGAGGGGGCAAACTATGGCTACACCTTC. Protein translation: CASSLSGEGANYGYTF.